A selection of T cell receptor beta chains follows, all from one sample in a study of sequential checkpoint blockade in melanoma. The repertoire was sequenced with immunoSEQ multiplex PCR; TCRdb's copy has only in-frame clones and lacks some. The sample contains about 10,000 clones, approximately 71% of which appear only once. This sample comprised CD8+ T cells sorted from blood (inferred from file names), obtained from a patient given nivolumab and ipilimumab in sequence. The origin of the receptors is a human donor with melanoma. CDR3s include the opening cysteine and the closing phenylalanine or tryptophan. D genes are given only for firm matches. Rows give clone size only sometimes, using once, few, many, or a class for an expanded clone.

>NA|TRBV7-8|TRBJ2-7|NA
CASSLAETAFYEQYF
TGTGCCAGCAGCTTAGCGGAGACAGCATTCTACGAGCAGTACTTC
>TRBD2|TRBV27|TRBJ2-7|NA
CASSGREVPYEQYF
TGTGCCAGCAGTGGGCGGGAGGTGCCCTACGAGCAGTACTTC
>NA|TRBV9|TRBJ2-5|NA
CASSVAEGRETQYF
TGTGCCAGCAGCGTAGCGGAAGGGAGGGAGACCCAGTACTTC
>TRBD2|TRBV4-2|TRBJ2-5|NA
CASSQNLAGTSGGETQYF
TGTGCCAGCAGCCAGAACCTGGCTGGGACTAGCGGGGGAGAGACCCAGTACTTC
>TRBD1|TRBV2|TRBJ2-1|NA
CASRPGQGKFF
TGTGCCAGCAGACCGGGACAGGGGAAGTTCTTC
>TRBD1|TRBV4-1|TRBJ2-7|NA
CASSFRDRVYEQYF
TGCGCCAGCAGCTTCCGGGACAGGGTTTACGAGCAGTACTTC
>TRBD2|TRBV25-1|TRBJ2-1|NA
CASSVGGNEQFF
TGTGCCAGCAGTGTGGGAGGGAATGAGCAGTTCTTC
>NA|TRBV28|TRBJ2-2|NA
CASSPPTEANTGELFF
TGTGCCAGCAGCCCCCCTACGGAGGCGAACACCGGGGAGCTGTTTTTT
>TRBD1|TRBV25-1|TRBJ1-1|NA
CASSQGASTEAFF
TGTGCCAGCAGTCAGGGGGCTAGCACTGAAGCTTTCTTT
>TRBD2|TRBV4-1|TRBJ2-1|NA
CASSQGGGLYNEQFF
TGCGCCAGCAGCCAAGGGGGGGGTCTCTACAATGAGCAGTTCTTC
>NA|TRBV28|TRBJ2-7|few
CASSWDMYEQYF
TGTGCCAGCAGTTGGGACATGTACGAGCAGTACTTC
>TRBD2|TRBV7-3|TRBJ2-5|NA
CASGIAGVETQYF
TGTGCCAGCGGAATAGCGGGAGTGGAGACCCAGTACTTC
>TRBD1|TRBV5-8|TRBJ2-7|few
CASSQNSGQAIYEQYF
TGTGCCAGCAGCCAAAACTCGGGACAGGCCATATACGAGCAGTACTTC
>TRBD1|TRBV4-2|TRBJ2-7|medium-sized
CASSQEQGDLSEQYF
TGTGCCAGCAGCCAGGAACAGGGGGATTTATCTGAGCAGTACTTC
>NA|TRBV7-9|TRBJ2-1|NA
CASTPVLGNNEQFF
TGTGCCAGCACCCCAGTTCTCGGGAACAATGAGCAGTTCTTC
>NA|TRBV6-6|TRBJ1-2|once
CASSYIGGTNYGYTF
TGTGCCAGCAGTTACATCGGGGGTACCAACTATGGCTACACCTTC
>NA|TRBV27|TRBJ2-7|NA
CASGYEGGRSYEQYF
TGTGCCAGCGGCTATGAGGGGGGGAGGTCCTACGAGCAGTACTTC
>NA|TRBV2|TRBJ2-5|NA
CASSHPQEYQETQYF
TGTGCCAGCAGTCACCCACAGGAGTACCAAGAGACCCAGTACTTC
>NA|TRBV5-4|TRBJ2-5|NA
CASSHLGGLETQYF
TGTGCCAGCAGTCACCTGGGGGGATTGGAGACCCAGTACTTC
>NA|TRBV6-1|TRBJ2-6|NA
CASSEPTGPGANVLTF
TGTGCCAGCAGTGAACCAACAGGACCTGGGGCCAACGTCCTGACTTTC
>NA|TRBV7-9|TRBJ2-1|NA
CASGLQQANNEQFF
TGTGCCAGCGGGCTACAGCAGGCTAACAATGAGCAGTTCTTC
>NA|TRBV4-1|TRBJ1-1|NA
CASSQDRGIWSEAFF
TGCGCCAGCAGCCAAGATAGGGGGATATGGTCTGAAGCTTTCTTT
>TRBD1|TRBV27|TRBJ1-2|NA
CASRTGENYGYTF
TGTGCCAGCCGGACAGGGGAGAACTATGGCTACACCTTC
>NA|TRBV29-1|TRBJ2-1|NA
CSVEGQGKDNEQFF
TGCAGCGTTGAAGGGCAGGGTAAGGACAATGAGCAGTTCTTC
>NA|TRBV9|TRBJ2-7|NA
CASSVTEGSSYEQYF
TGTGCCAGCAGCGTCACAGAGGGTAGCTCCTACGAGCAGTACTTC